This T cell receptor beta chain is from a study of blood T cell repertoires in COVID-19 (dated by TCRdb to about 2020). In terms of the full investigation: Samples covering the acute and convalescent phases of COVID-19 were provided by collaborators in the United States, Italy and Spain. Subjects who had been exposed to COVID-19, were actively infected with it, or had recovered from it provided the deeply sampled blood TCRbeta repertoires that made up the dataset. Nearly every sample came with metadata listing a de-identified subject ID, COVID-19 status, age in years and sex. The samples were drawn from two sources: the first 160 participants of the ongoing ImmuneRACE study, and over 1,000 subjects contributed by 6 global collaborators. The repertoires were released in a freely available public database meant as a resource for research on the immune response to SARS-CoV-2. Where available, HLA class I and class II types were taken from metadata supplied by the sample provider and were not determined by assay-based typing. The prospective study material was composed of cDNA or gDNA derived from T cells, B-cell-depleted T cells, or PBMCs.

Collaborating institutions collected whole blood in K2EDTA tubes following their own protocols. For TCRbeta analysis, collaborators shipped samples in one of three forms: frozen whole blood, isolated PBMCs, or DNA extracted from either of those sample types. The CDR3 runs 14 amino acids, cysteine and phenylalanine included. Of all the DNA, just the CDR3 is kept, 42 bases in frame from base 1. Concerning this clone: Its specific antigen is unknown. Qualities for individual bases were not recorded, and no much larger clone is one base off.

The study at large found these results: How much clinical and demographic metadata was included differed by source and by participant, and the metadata was provided uncurated.

TCRbeta CDR3 regions were amplified from genomic DNA by means of the immunoSEQ Assay, a bias-controlled multiplex PCR. The published analysis was carried out like this. Within the assay, amplification of reference gene primers was used to estimate how many nucleated cells each sample contained. To quantify the absolute abundance of each unique TCRbeta CDR3 rearrangement, sequence reads were collapsed and filtered. For each sample, productive Simpson clonality was calculated by taking the square root of Simpson's diversity index across productive rearrangements. The clones in this table, taken by TCRdb from immuneACCESS, are in-frame only. Not every clone is retained; where verified, under half of the shortfall comes from an unresolved V gene, and the cause of the rest is unknown. That table is the source of V, J and clone size, and D and trimming were worked out from the DNA. In this sample the table shows a few hundred thousand clones, 88% of which occur a single time. Around 1.6% of the sample belongs to the ten largest clones.

What was sequenced was peripheral blood. The receptor comes from a man in his 70s with acute or convalescent COVID-19. The receptor chain draws on TRBV21-1 and TRBJ2-7; TRBD1 is the table's D call, not checked against the DNA. TRBV21-1 is an annotated pseudogene. The CDR3 in this case is CASSFRDRDYEQYF. DNA sequence: TGTGCCAGCAGCTTCCGGGACAGGGACTACGAGCAGTACTTC.